This passage covers 16 T cell receptor beta chains from one sample sequenced in a study of CD4 T cells in relation to SARS-CoV-2 and coronaviruses. Antigens of these TCRs are unknown. Generated by immunoSEQ multiplex PCR, the TCRdb table keeps only in-frame clones and is missing some. This table holds tens of thousands of clones, less than 85% found once. CD4+ T cells from unexposed donors were obtained before the COVID-19 pandemic (2011-2018). Isolation of CD4+ T cells took place after less than 13 days in culture. Sequenced input: CD4+ T cells from PBMCs, cultured in vitro. The receptor set was obtained from a human donor in good health.

The gene calls are TRBV4-1 and TRBJ2-6; D might be TRBD2 (5 bases). Germline V gene sequence: CDR1 MGHRA, CDR2 YSYEKL. The CDR3 length is 15 residues. V was trimmed by 1 base and J by 4 bases, leaving 8 bases between them. The CDR3 reads CASSQVPGGANVLTF. The DNA for the CDR3 is TGCGCCAGCAGCCAAGTCCCGGGAGGGGCCAACGTCCTGACTTTC.

This clone was counted a single time. The gene calls are TRBV6-4 and TRBJ1-1, with unresolved D. The CDR3 has 14 residues. Deletions cut 6 bases from V and 0 bases from J, with 11 bases between. The germline gives CDR1 MRHNA, CDR2 SNTAGT. The CDR3 DNA sequence: TGTGCCAGCAGCCCCGGTAGGTTGAACACTGAAGCTTTCTTT. It yields the protein CASSPGRLNTEAFF.

The chain links TRBV2 to TRBJ2-1; no reliable D call. Germline CDR1 is SNHLY and CDR2 is FYNNEI. V was trimmed by 6 bases and J by 0 bases, leaving 9 bases between them. This CDR3 comprises 14 residues. The CDR3 DNA reads TGTGCCAGCAGCTTGACCAGCTCCTACAATGAGCAGTTCTTC. Residues: CASSLTSSYNEQFF.

The rearrangement joins TRBV5-1 to TRBJ2-7, with D perhaps TRBD2 (7 bases). With 4 bases removed from V and 6 bases from J, the gap between germline ends came to 23 bases. Germline V gene lookup returns CDR1 SGHRS and CDR2 YFSETQ. The CDR3 is 16 amino acids. Here the CDR3 DNA reads TGCGCCAGCAGCGGGGGGGACTACCAAAAGGGGGGCGAGCAGTACTTC. Protein sequence: CASSGGDYQKGGEQYF.

The chain has TRBV11-2 and TRBJ2-1; maybe TRBD1 (6 bases). Trimming cost V 4 bases and J 3 bases, with 19 bases left between them. Germline-derived CDR1 and CDR2 are SGHAT and FQNNGV. The CDR3 has 17 residues. This CDR3 reads CASSSKTGTPFYNEQFF. Here the CDR3 DNA reads TGTGCCAGCAGCTCCAAGACCGGGACACCTTTCTACAATGAGCAGTTCTTC.

The chain recombines TRBV19 with TRBJ1-2; TRBD1 agrees at 7 bases. Per the germline V gene, CDR1 is LNHDA and CDR2 is SQIVND (reference sequence). This CDR3 contains 15 residues. The ends lost 1 base at V and 7 bases at J; junction bases unmatched: 9. The CDR3 here is CASSIAIQGFIGYTF. CDR3 DNA sequence: TGTGCCAGTAGTATAGCCATACAGGGGTTTATTGGCTACACCTTC. The complete variable domain, with remaining parts taken from reference TRBV19 and TRBJ1-2, reads DGGITQSPKYLFRKEGQNVTLSCEQNLNHDAMYWYRQDPGQGLRLIYYSQIVNDFQKGDIAEGYSVSREKKESFPLTVTSAQKNPTAFYLCASSIAIQGFIGYTFGSGTRLTVV.

The chain combines TRBV19 with TRBJ1-1, with 9 nucleotides matching TRBD1. Looked up from germline, CDR1 is LNHDA and CDR2 is SQIVND (reference sequence). The V gene end was trimmed by 4 bases and the J gene end by 3 bases; junction bases not matched to a gene: 9. The CDR3 sequence is 16 residues long. CDR3 sequence (DNA): TGTGCCAGTAGTAGACTCGGTACAGGGGGCTACACTGAAGCTTTCTTT. It yields the protein CASSRLGTGGYTEAFF.

The chain couples TRBV7-9 to TRBJ2-3; 8 nucleotides agree with TRBD2. V dropped 5 bases and J dropped 0; count of bases not matched to a gene: 16. The CDR3 is made up of 19 amino acids. CDR1 and CDR2 (germline): SEHNR, FQNEAQ (reference sequence). The CDR3 DNA follows: TGTGCCAGCAGCCCGAGATATCTACTAGCGGAGAAAAGCACAGATACGCAGTATTTT. Its protein product is CASSPRYLLAEKSTDTQYF. Full variable domain (remainder filled in from reference TRBV7-9 and TRBJ2-3): DTGVSQNPRHKITKRGQNVTFRCDPISEHNRLYWYRQTLGQGPEFLTYFQNEAQLEKSRLLSDRFSAERPKGSFSTLEIQRTEQGDSAMYLCASSPRYLLAEKSTDTQYFGPGTRLTVL.

The chain uses TRBV7-9 and TRBJ1-1; D is unresolved. This CDR3 contains 14 residues. Germline CDR1 is SEHNR and CDR2 is FQNEAQ (reference sequence). The V end was cut by 1 base, the J end by 0 bases, with 6 bases between. The CDR3, as DNA: TGTGCCAGCAGCTTAGGGGCCGTGAACACTGAAGCTTTCTTT. Amino acid sequence: CASSLGAVNTEAFF.

This clone was found once. The gene calls are TRBV18 and TRBJ1-1, with 7 bases identical to TRBD1. The CDR3 contains 16 residues. From germline, CDR1 is KGHSH and CDR2 LQKENI. The junction had 9 bases not matched to a gene; V was cut back by 4 bases and J by 1 base. CDR3 sequence reads: CASSHTGAASNTEAFF. The CDR3 coding sequence is TGTGCCAGCTCACACACAGGGGCCGCATCGAACACTGAAGCTTTCTTT. Drawing the rest from reference TRBV18 and TRBJ1-1, the complete variable domain is NAGVMQNPRHLVRRRGQEARLRCSPMKGHSHVYWYRQLPEEGLKFMVYLQKENIIDESGMPKERFSAEFPKEGPSILRIQQVVRGDSAAYFCASSHTGAASNTEAFFGQGTRLTVV.

This clone was picked up a small number of times. This sequence joins TRBV29-1 and TRBJ1-1; 8 bases fit TRBD1. CDR3 size: 12 residues. J gave up 4 bases and V 7 bases, and 5 bases lay outside the gene matches. CDR1 and CDR2 (germline): SQVTM, ANQGSEA. CDR3 sequence: CSGYRGSTEAFF. The CDR3 bases are TGCAGCGGGTACAGGGGGTCCACTGAAGCTTTCTTT.

The DNA of the CDR3 is TGTGCCAGCAGTTACGGGGCCACCCAAGAGACCCAGTACTTC. Translating gives CASSYGATQETQYF. The chain carries TRBV6-5 and TRBJ2-5, with D possibly being TRBD1 (5 bases). V lost 2 bases and J lost 1, with 8 bases in between. Germline CDR1 reads MNHEY; CDR2 reads SVGAGI. The CDR3 spans 14 residues.

The genes are TRBV28 and TRBJ2-7, with a possible D match to TRBD2 (6 bases). From germline, CDR1 is MDHEN and CDR2 SYDVKM. Trimming left V 3 bases short and J 5 bases short, with 23 bases between. The CDR3 contains 17 residues. The CDR3 spells CASSFRLRRRGMNEQYF. The CDR3 DNA sequence: TGTGCCAGCAGTTTTCGCCTACGGCGGAGGGGAATGAACGAGCAGTACTTC.

This clone is large (0.1 to 1%). This chain joins TRBV7-2 and TRBJ2-3, with D unresolved. The CDR3 has 15 amino acids. The germline CDR1 and CDR2 sequences are SGHTA and FQGNSA. V was shortened by 5 bases and J by 0 bases, with 12 bases between the two germline ends. CDR3 loop: CASSPYQTSTDTQYF. The DNA for the CDR3 is TGTGCCAGCAGCCCCTACCAGACTAGCACAGATACGCAGTATTTT.

The chain joins TRBV24-1 to TRBJ2-3; D is unresolved. The CDR3 length is 14 residues. The V gene's germline CDR1 is KGHDR and CDR2 SFDVKD. With 3 bases removed from V and 6 bases from J, the gap between germline ends came to 12 bases. This CDR3 is CATSDRTTSDTQYF. CDR3 nucleotide sequence: TGTGCCACCAGTGATCGAACGACGTCGGATACGCAGTATTTT.

This chain links TRBV30 with TRBJ2-7, with 8 bases lining up with TRBD2. The V gene's germline CDR1 is GTSNPN and CDR2 SVGIG (reference sequence). The CDR3 contains 14 residues. After removal of 4 bases from V and 2 bases from J, the junction contained 7 bases not matched to a gene. CDR3 in DNA: TGTGCCTGGAAAACTACGGGAGGGCCCTACGAGCAGTACTTC. Protein sequence: CAWKTTGGPYEQYF.